One and the same sample provided the 10 T cell receptor beta chains below, sequenced in a study of radiotherapy plus CTLA-4 blockade in lung cancer (dated by TCRdb to 2017 to 2018). Receptors were amplified or captured by the immunoSEQ multiplex PCR assay. TCRdb took this table from immuneACCESS and kept in-frame rearrangements with V and J called. Such tables lack part of the clones; where checked against another copy, unresolved V genes explain under half of the gap, and the rest is unexplained. The sample table records some 74,000 clones; roughly 80% of these occur just once. Of the sample, 7% to 8% falls within the top ten clones. Sequenced here: peripheral blood, sampled from a patient treated with radiotherapy plus ipilimumab. Receptors originate from a human donor with non-small cell lung cancer who had a complete response to radiotherapy plus ipilimumab.

V and J are TRBV7-2 and TRBJ1-6; D not resolved. The CDR3 is 12 residues long. The germline V and J ends were trimmed by 5 bases and 10 bases, with 9 bases remaining between them. CDR1 is SGHTA and CDR2 is FQGNSA in the germline V gene. The CDR3 protein is CASSPLKSPLHF. The CDR3 DNA follows: TGTGCCAGCAGCCCATTGAAATCACCCCTCCACTTT.

The J gene is TRBJ2-3, the V gene TRBV11-3, with D perhaps matching TRBD1 or TRBD2 (5 bases each). The CDR3 has 15 residues. Trimming left V 3 bases short and J 6 bases short, with 16 bases between. From germline, CDR1 is SGHNT and CDR2 YENEEA. The CDR3 spells CASSLGELSQDTQYF. DNA for the CDR3: TGTGCCAGCAGCTTGGGGGAGCTCTCGCAGGATACGCAGTATTTT. The complete variable domain, with remaining parts taken from reference TRBV11-3 and TRBJ2-3, reads EAGVVQSPRYKIIEKKQPVAFWCNPISGHNTLYWYLQNLGQGPELLIRYENEEAVDDSQLPKDRFSAERLKGVDSTLKIQPAELGDSAVYLCASSLGELSQDTQYFGPGTRLTVL.

On this clone: One end of the junction fails to match germline, which may point to a read error. The V gene is TRBV7-7, the J gene TRBJ2-1, with D possibly being TRBD2 (6 bases). From germline, CDR1 is SSHAT and CDR2 FNYEAQ (reference sequence). The CDR3 runs 16 residues. CDR3 coding DNA: TGTGCTAGCAGCTTAGCGAAGGGCGGGGCTCGGAGTGAGCAGTTCTTC. It specifies CASSLAKGGARSEQFF.

This clone was recorded a few times. The gene calls are TRBV5-6 and TRBJ2-3; 9 bases align to TRBD2. The J segment lost 5 bases and the V segment lost 2 bases, leaving 6 bases of the junction unmatched. Germline loops: CDR1 SGHDT, CDR2 YYEEEE. This CDR3 region has 15 residues. CDR3: CASSLLAGIEDTQYF. CDR3 bases: TGTGCCAGCAGCTTACTAGCGGGTATAGAAGATACGCAGTATTTT.

The genes are TRBV21-1 and TRBJ1-2; TRBD1, the D gene given by the table, was not confirmed from the DNA. TRBV21-1 is reported as a pseudogene. The CDR3 is 14 residues long. This CDR3 is CASSKGLVGYGYTF. The CDR3 bases are TGTGCCAGCAGCAAGGGCTTGGTGGGTTATGGCTACACCTTC.

This chain uses TRBV6-6 with TRBJ2-5; TRBD2 might be the D (6 bases). Germline CDR1 MNHNY, CDR2 SVGAGI (reference sequence). This CDR3 has 15 residues. V gave up 8 bases and J gave up 5 bases, with 21 bases separating them. The CDR3 loop is CASVNPLGTLETQYF. DNA for the CDR3: TGTGCCAGCGTCAACCCTCTCGGGACTTTGGAGACCCAGTACTTC.

J is TRBJ1-3 and V is TRBV21-1. TRBV21-1 counts as a pseudogene. The CDR3 spans 16 residues. CDR3 nucleotides: TGTGCCAGCAGCCCCATCGGGGAGCGCTCTGGAAACACCATATATTTT. Translation gives CASSPIGERSGNTIYF.

The chain uses TRBV6-1 and TRBJ2-7; D gene uncertain. The V and J ends lost 6 bases and 2 bases respectively, with 11 bases between them. CDR1 and CDR2 (germline): MNHNS, SASEGT. This CDR3 comprises 13 residues. CDR3 nucleotides: TGTGCCAGCAGCAAAGCTCTCACCTACGAGCAGTACTTC. Protein product: CASSKALTYEQYF.

This clone was detected a few times. V is TRBV30 and J is TRBJ1-2; the D is unclear. The CDR3 runs 14 residues. Trimming stripped 5 bases from V and 2 bases from J, with 15 bases between. The V gene's germline CDR1 is GTSNPN and CDR2 SVGIG (reference sequence). CDR3 sequence: CAWSPPLANYGYTF. CDR3 nucleotides: TGTGCCTGGTCCCCCCCTTTGGCGAACTATGGCTACACCTTC.

The chain has TRBV4-3 and TRBJ1-6, with 7 bases aligning to TRBD1. The CDR3 consists of 17 residues. Per the germline V gene, CDR1 is LGHNA and CDR2 is YSLEER. V was pared by 5 bases and J by 6 bases, with 13 bases of the junction left unmatched. CDR3 bases: TGCGCCAGCAGCTTTACCATACGACAGGGATTTAATTCACCCCTCCACTTT. Its translation: CASSFTIRQGFNSPLHF.